This T cell receptor (beta chain) was found in a study of blood T cell repertoires in COVID-19. Study-level information: PBMCs, B-cell-depleted T cells, or T cells provided the cDNA or gDNA that made up the material.

The J segment lost 0 bases and the V segment lost 7 bases, leaving 7 bases of the junction unmatched. The V gene's germline CDR1 is ENHRY and CDR2 SYGVKD. The CDR3 has 16 residues. Study processing details: It was from reference gene primer amplification that nucleated cell counts were estimated. Clones were sequenced by immunoSEQ multiplex PCR, and TCRdb holds only the in-frame ones, with some missing. That table furnishes V, J and clone size, whereas the DNA furnished D and trimming. The sample has fewer than 300,000 clones; about 88% are singletons. The source is a human donor with COVID-19, enrolled during active disease. The donor label of this sample is uncertain. Sequenced material: peripheral blood. V usage is TRBV10-3 and J usage is TRBJ2-2; TRBD2 aligns across 8 bases. CDR3 coding DNA: TGTGCCATCAAACAATCGGGGGGGACGAACACCGGGGAGCTGTTTTTT. Its protein product is CAIKQSGGTNTGELFF.